This T cell receptor (beta chain) is drawn from a study of T-cell memory formation after mild COVID-19. Overall study results and limits: Day 15 to 85 contracting clones showed balanced CD4/CD8; day 15 to 37 expanders favored CD4+. Contracting CD4+ clones lay largely in CM and EM, with CD8+ ones residing in EMRA. Within pre-infection memory, some responding clones were found, suggesting cross-reactive memory joined.

This clonotype was seen a handful of times. The target antigen is unknown. Germline CDR1 is SGHAT and CDR2 is FQNNGV. With 5 bases removed from V and 2 bases from J, the gap between germline ends came to 10 bases. CDR3 length: 14 residues. Amplification by 5'RACE using constant-segment primers produced TCR alpha and TCR beta cDNA libraries that carried sample barcodes and UMIs. TCRdb passed the 5' RACE reads through MiXCR, listing each CDR3 protein once. Found here are some 200,000 distinct CDR3 sequences, around 21% of them singletons; the top ten hold 23%. This TCR came from an adult woman who had mild COVID-19 (a few samples of this study predate the infection). Cell type and time point are not known. The sample was PBMCs or a T cell subset sorted from them (not recorded which). This rearrangement joins TRBV11-2 to TRBJ2-4, with D perhaps matching TRBD1 (5 bases). For the CDR3, the DNA is TGTGCCAGCAGCACTCAGGGAACCAAAAACATTCAGTACTTC. Translation gives CASSTQGTKNIQYF.